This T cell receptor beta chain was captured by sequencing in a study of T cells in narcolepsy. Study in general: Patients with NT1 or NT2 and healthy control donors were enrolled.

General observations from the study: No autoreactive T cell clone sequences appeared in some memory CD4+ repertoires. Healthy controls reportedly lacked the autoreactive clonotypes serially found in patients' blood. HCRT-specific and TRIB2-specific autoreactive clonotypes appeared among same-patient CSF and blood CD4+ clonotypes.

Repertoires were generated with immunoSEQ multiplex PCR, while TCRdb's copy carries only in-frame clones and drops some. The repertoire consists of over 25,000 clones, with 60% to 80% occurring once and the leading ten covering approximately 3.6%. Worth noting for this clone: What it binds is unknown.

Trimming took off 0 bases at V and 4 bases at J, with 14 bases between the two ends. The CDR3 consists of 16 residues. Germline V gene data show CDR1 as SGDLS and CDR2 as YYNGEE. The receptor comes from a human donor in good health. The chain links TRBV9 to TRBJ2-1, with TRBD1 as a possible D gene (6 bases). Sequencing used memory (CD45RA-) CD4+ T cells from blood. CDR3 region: CASSVGDNLIYNEQFF. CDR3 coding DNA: TGTGCCAGCAGCGTAGGGGACAACCTTATTTACAATGAGCAGTTCTTC.